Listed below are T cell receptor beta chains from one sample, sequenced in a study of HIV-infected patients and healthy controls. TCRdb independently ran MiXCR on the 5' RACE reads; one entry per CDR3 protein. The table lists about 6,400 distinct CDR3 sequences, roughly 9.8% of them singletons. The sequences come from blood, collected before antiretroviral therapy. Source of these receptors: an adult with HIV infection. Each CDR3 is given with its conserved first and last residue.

CSASWDTEAFF,TRBV20-1,TRBJ1-1
CSARTGGFNSPLHF,TRBV20-1,TRBJ1-6
CASSDQGYEQYF,TRBV6-1,TRBJ2-7
CSARDRKDRGKNIQYF,TRBV20-1,TRBJ2-4
CASSQTANTEAFF,TRBV7-9,TRBJ1-1
CASSLVSDGGVGFF,TRBV11-2,TRBJ1-1
CASSYSGQGITDTQYF,TRBV6-5,TRBJ2-3
CASTVGIADGYTF,TRBV7-9,TRBJ1-2
CASLQPAGSGADTQYF,TRBV7-2,TRBJ2-3
CASSQEQGLSAFF,TRBV14,TRBJ1-1
CSAFEEGQTYNEQFF,TRBV20-1,TRBJ2-1
CASSLSSTDTQYF,TRBV28,TRBJ2-3
CGSSPGTGPSTGELFF,TRBV7-9,TRBJ2-2
CASSPPRVTVYNEQFF,TRBV27,TRBJ2-1
CASSLYTLAEAFF,TRBV28,TRBJ1-1
CASSRYRVLGTNEKLFF,TRBV12-3/TRBV12-4,TRBJ1-4
CASSLRLGVQPQHF,TRBV28,TRBJ1-5
CSARLADRYEQYF,TRBV20-1,TRBJ2-7
CASSPTGSSFREQFF,TRBV28,TRBJ2-1
CASHSVRPQHF,TRBV28,TRBJ1-5
CASSLRQGAMDTEAFF,TRBV6-6,TRBJ1-1
CASSSGTMNTEAFF,TRBV12-3/TRBV12-4,TRBJ1-1
CSANSRLAGRWRDEQFF,TRBV20-1,TRBJ2-1
CASSLAATGVYFAVQETQYF,TRBV5-1,TRBJ2-5
CASKDSNTEAFF,TRBV10-3,TRBJ1-1
CASSPFRLGNEQFF,TRBV7-8,TRBJ2-1
CASSQGKGTEAFF,TRBV4-2,TRBJ1-1
CASSDSPTGELFF,TRBV10-1,TRBJ2-2
CASSLGAATEAFF,TRBV7-2,TRBJ1-1
CASSQGPYGTDTQYF,TRBV4-1,TRBJ2-3
CASSLGPTTYEQYF,TRBV5-1,TRBJ2-7
CASSLSGRRYSGNTIYF,TRBV7-6,TRBJ1-3
CASSSPKQGGEKLFF,TRBV11-2,TRBJ1-4
CASSQDRWGTGYTF,TRBV14,TRBJ1-2
CASRVAGGPYNEQFF,TRBV6-6,TRBJ2-1
CASSHQLRQDNQPQHF,TRBV4-1,TRBJ1-5
CASSPQDTTPAGYTF,TRBV18,TRBJ1-2
CAWSQGRAAGNTIYF,TRBV30,TRBJ1-3
CASSNRAAVVSTLHF,TRBV2,TRBJ1-6
CASSSPGQGWYEQYF,TRBV6-6,TRBJ2-7
CASSQEVGGKPQHF,TRBV4-2,TRBJ1-5
CASSLPSLYGYTF,TRBV7-8,TRBJ1-2
CASSPAAGGSDTQYF,TRBV7-9,TRBJ2-3
CATSDSDSSNEKLFF,TRBV24-1,TRBJ1-4